This entry is about one T cell receptor (beta chain). The sample comes from a study of blood T cell repertoires in COVID-19. Study-wide background: Material from acute and convalescent COVID-19 was sourced from the United States, Italy and Spain.

The CDR3 spans 15 residues. The V end lost 4 bases, the J end lost 0 bases, and 13 bases lay between the germline ends. In germline, CDR1 is SGDLS, CDR2 YYNGEE. Using immunoSEQ multiplex PCR, the repertoire was profiled, and TCRdb retains in-frame clones only, with some absent. The table lists 90,000 to 120,000 clones, about 93% of them singletons, with approximately 1.3% in the top ten. The V and J genes are TRBV9 and TRBJ2-5; D may be TRBD2 (6 bases). Sequencing used peripheral blood. The TCR sequence derives from a woman aged 30 to 39 with acute or convalescent COVID-19. The CDR3 nucleotides read TGTGCCAGCAGCACCTCCTCGGGGGACCAAGAGACCCAGTACTTC. Translated: CASSTSSGDQETQYF. Using reference TRBV9 and TRBJ2-5 for the parts outside the CDR3, the full variable domain is DSGVTQTPKHLITATGQRVTLRCSPRSGDLSVYWYQQSLDQGLQFLIQYYNGEERAKGNILERFSAQQFPDLHSELNLSSLELGDSALYFCASSTSSGDQETQYFGPGTRLLVL.